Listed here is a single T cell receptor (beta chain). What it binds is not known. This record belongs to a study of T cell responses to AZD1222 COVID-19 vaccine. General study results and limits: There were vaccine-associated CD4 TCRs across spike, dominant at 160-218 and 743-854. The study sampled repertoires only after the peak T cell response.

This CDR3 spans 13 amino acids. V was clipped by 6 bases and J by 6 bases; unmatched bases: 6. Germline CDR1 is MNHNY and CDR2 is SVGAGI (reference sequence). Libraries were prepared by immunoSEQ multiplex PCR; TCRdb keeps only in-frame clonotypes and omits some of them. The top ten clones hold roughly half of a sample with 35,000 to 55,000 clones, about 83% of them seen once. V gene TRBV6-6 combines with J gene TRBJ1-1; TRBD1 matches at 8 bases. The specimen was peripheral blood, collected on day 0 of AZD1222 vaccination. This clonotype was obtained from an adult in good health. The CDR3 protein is CASSRQGRAEAFF. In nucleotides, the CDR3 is TGTGCCAGCAGCAGACAGGGGAGGGCTGAAGCTTTCTTT.